Listed here are 11 T cell receptor beta chains from one sample, sequenced in a study of blood T cell repertoires in COVID-19. Clones were read by immunoSEQ multiplex PCR, and TCRdb kept only the in-frame ones, dropping some. The repertoire consists of more than 200,000 clones, with 86% occurring once and the leading ten covering about 2%. The sample taken for sequencing was peripheral blood. The receptors derive from a woman between 45 and 65 years old with acute or convalescent COVID-19.

The V call is TRBV6-2 or TRBV6-3, the J call TRBJ2-7; 8 bases fit TRBD1. Germline assignment: CDR1 MNHEY and CDR2 SVGEGT. The CDR3 is 13 amino acids. V trimming: 6 bases; J trimming: 5 bases; junction bases outside the gene matches: 6. This chain's CDR3 is CASRPTGGDEQYF. CDR3 nucleotides: TGTGCCAGCAGGCCTACAGGGGGTGACGAGCAGTACTTC.

The chain employs TRBV7-3 and TRBJ2-1; D is possibly TRBD1 (5 bases). This CDR3 has 15 amino acids. V was trimmed by 6 bases and J by 4 bases, leaving 16 bases between them. Looked up from germline, CDR1 is SGHTA and CDR2 is FQGTGA. The CDR3 loop reads CASSQRADIYNEQFF. CDR3 in DNA: TGTGCCAGCAGTCAAAGGGCGGACATATACAATGAGCAGTTCTTC.

The chain links TRBV19 to TRBJ1-6; the match to TRBD1 covers 8 bases. From germline, CDR1 is LNHDA and CDR2 SQIVND (reference sequence). Trimming cost V 4 bases and J 8 bases; bases outside gene matches: 10. The length of the CDR3 is 16 residues. The CDR3 is CASSTSPRQGYSPLHF. The CDR3 DNA follows: TGTGCCAGTAGTACCTCCCCCCGACAGGGGTATTCACCCCTCCACTTT.

This clone showed up just once. The chain carries TRBV4-3 and TRBJ1-1; D is undetermined. The CDR3 has 13 residues. Germline values: CDR1 LGHNA, CDR2 YSLEER. V lost 1 base to trimming and J lost 5 bases, with 8 bases between them. CDR3 sequence: CASSQGFRTEAFF. The CDR3 DNA reads as TGCGCCAGCAGCCAAGGTTTCCGGACTGAAGCTTTCTTT.

The chain has TRBV7-2 and TRBJ1-6; 7 positions agree with TRBD1. Germline CDR1 SGHTA, CDR2 FQGNSA. The CDR3 sequence is 15 residues long. J was trimmed by 10 bases and V by 2 bases; bases with no gene match: 8. The CDR3 sequence: CASSLQGGKLSPLHF. The CDR3 bases are TGTGCCAGCAGCTTACAGGGGGGAAAGCTCTCACCCCTCCACTTT.

This clone was counted only a few times. The rearrangement joins TRBV7-2 to TRBJ2-7, with 13 bases matching TRBD2. Germline CDR1 and CDR2: SGHTA and FQGNSA. V was pared by 2 bases and J by 3 bases, with 4 bases of the junction left unmatched. The CDR3 runs 16 residues. DNA for the CDR3: TGTGCCAGCAGCTTAACTAGCGGGAGGGGGGGCTACGAGCAGTACTTC. It is translated as CASSLTSGRGGYEQYF. Full variable domain (outside the CDR3, taken from reference TRBV7-2 and TRBJ2-7): GAGVSQSPSNKVTEKGKDVELRCDPISGHTALYWYRQSLGQGLEFLIYFQGNSAPDKSGLPSDRFSAERTGGSVSTLTIQRTQQEDSAVYLCASSLTSGRGGYEQYFGPGTRLTVT.

J is TRBJ2-7 and V is TRBV4-1, with a tentative D call TRBD2 (7 bases). Per germline, CDR1 MGHRA and CDR2 YSYEKL. V lost 1 base and J lost 7, with 17 bases in between. The length of the CDR3 is 15 residues. The CDR3 nucleotides read TGCGCCAGCAGCCAAGTCCGGGCGGGGGCCGGTGAGCAGTACTTC. Translating it yields CASSQVRAGAGEQYF.

The chain recombines TRBV6-5 with TRBJ1-5; D gene ambiguous. The V and J ends lost 8 bases and 6 bases respectively, with 11 bases between them. The CDR3 sequence is 12 residues long. Per the germline V gene, CDR1 is MNHEY and CDR2 is SVGAGI. CDR3 nucleotide sequence: TGTGCCAGCTGGGGAGGTTTTCAGCCCCAGCATTTT. Translated, it gives CASWGGFQPQHF.

The chain uses TRBV11-3 and TRBJ2-7; the match to TRBD1 covers 10 bases. V lost 7 bases and J lost 5; bases outside the gene matches: 11. CDR1 SGHNT and CDR2 YENEEA come from the germline V gene. The CDR3 totals 15 residues. This CDR3 is CASMRGGTGEHEQYF. In DNA form, the CDR3 reads TGTGCCAGCATGCGCGGCGGGACAGGGGAGCACGAGCAGTACTTC.

The V and J genes are TRBV5-1 and TRBJ2-7; D might be TRBD2 (7 bases). The CDR3 consists of 14 residues. V lost 0 bases, J lost 6 bases, and 13 bases lay in between. In germline, CDR1 is SGHRS, CDR2 YFSETQ. DNA of the CDR3: TGCGCCAGCAGCTTGGCTCGGGGGGCAATCGAGCAGTACTTC. Residues: CASSLARGAIEQYF.

The gene calls are TRBV11-3 and TRBJ1-3, with a weak D call TRBD1 (6 bases). Germline V gene lookup returns CDR1 SGHNT and CDR2 YENEEA. Trimming removed 5 bases from V and 2 bases from J, with 16 bases in between. The CDR3 is 16 amino acids. The CDR3 region has the DNA TGTGCCAGCAGCAAGATCAGGGGAGACCCTGGAAACACCATATATTTT. Its protein product is CASSKIRGDPGNTIYF.